Described below is a single T cell receptor (beta chain) sequence and its context. What this receptor recognizes is not known. No base quality values were provided; no much bigger clone lies one nucleotide off. These data are taken from a study of T cell responses to AZD1222 COVID-19 vaccine (dated by TCRdb to the early 2020s). Describing the broader study: Because spike-specific TCR depth and breadth did not differ between the two schedules, AZD1222 recipients who got a second dose at roughly 4 weeks were pooled with those who got a second dose at roughly 12 weeks. Trial participants were enrolled by age into 18-55, 56-69 and 70-plus year subgroups, with 148, 28 and 57 TCR-sequenced participants respectively. TCR sequencing covered 233 trial participants: 200 to 220 given two doses of AZD1222 and 26 given two doses of MenACWY control vaccine.

The time point label for this specimen denotes: baseline before first vaccination. Vaccinee samples came from UK trials COV001 and COV002, including a single-blind randomized controlled phase 2/3 trial of AZD1222 (ChAdOx1 nCoV-19) in healthy adults. Trial participant PBMC samples were collected at day 0 and day 28 after the second dose for TCRbeta chain sequencing. The CDR3 regions of human TCRbeta chains were subjected to immunosequencing. The study's processing was this. Repertoire TCRs were checked for matches against a reference library of SARS-CoV-2-specific TCRs that had been generated using the MIRA antigen-specificity platform. Breadth was defined as the fraction of unique TCRs that were SARS-CoV-2-associated. Depth was defined as the fraction of total T cells that were SARS-CoV-2-associated. Using the MIRA data, each spike-specific TCR was mapped to the spike region that the TCR reacts to and placed in a CD4 or CD8 class. Log10-transformed breadth and depth values were compared by one-way ANOVA with Sidak's multiple comparisons tests. TCRdb's version of the immuneACCESS table is confined to in-frame rearrangements and falls short of the full clone set. An unresolved V gene accounts for under half of the shortfall where checked; the remainder is of unknown origin. For V, J and clone size, that table is used; D and trimming come from the DNA. This sample holds roughly 100,000 clones; 90% to 95% were observed only once. 2.2% of the sample rests with the top ten.

From V the trimming removes 6 bases and from J it removes 4 bases, while the gene matches leave 11 bases of the junction unaccounted for. From a lookup of the germline V gene, CDR1 and CDR2 are SGHNT and YENEEA. The CDR3 has 16 amino acids, counting the end cysteine and phenylalanine. The read is trimmed to its CDR3 DNA, 48 bases read in frame from base 1. The investigation overall reported the following: Conclusions about previously exposed vaccinees are limited because only five to seven AZD1222 recipients were SARS-CoV-2 seropositive at baseline. Vaccine-associated CD4 TCRs spanned the whole spike protein, with dominant responses in regions 160-218 and 743-854. In the small 56-69-year group, the increase in depth fell short of significance, most likely because of low power. Epitopes outside the regions mutated in the B.1.351 and B.1.1.7 variants were reportedly recognized by nearly half of the unique spike-specific TCRs. After two AZD1222 doses, both the breadth and the depth of spike-specific TCRs were significantly higher than at day 0 and than in MenACWY recipients. Participants were mostly white British, with more females than males. The authors suggested clonal diversity may have been underestimated. No day 14 peak-response samples were available, so repertoires were characterized only after the peak T cell response.

The specimen comprised peripheral blood, sampled on day 0 of AZD1222 vaccination. The receptor's source is an adult in good health. This chain joins TRBV11-3 to TRBJ2-2; 7 bases in the junction line up with TRBD2. The nucleotide sequence reads as follows: TGTGCCAGCAGTCCCCTCAAGACGGGGGGCACCGGGGAGCTGTTTTTT. Its coded protein is CASSPLKTGGTGELFF.